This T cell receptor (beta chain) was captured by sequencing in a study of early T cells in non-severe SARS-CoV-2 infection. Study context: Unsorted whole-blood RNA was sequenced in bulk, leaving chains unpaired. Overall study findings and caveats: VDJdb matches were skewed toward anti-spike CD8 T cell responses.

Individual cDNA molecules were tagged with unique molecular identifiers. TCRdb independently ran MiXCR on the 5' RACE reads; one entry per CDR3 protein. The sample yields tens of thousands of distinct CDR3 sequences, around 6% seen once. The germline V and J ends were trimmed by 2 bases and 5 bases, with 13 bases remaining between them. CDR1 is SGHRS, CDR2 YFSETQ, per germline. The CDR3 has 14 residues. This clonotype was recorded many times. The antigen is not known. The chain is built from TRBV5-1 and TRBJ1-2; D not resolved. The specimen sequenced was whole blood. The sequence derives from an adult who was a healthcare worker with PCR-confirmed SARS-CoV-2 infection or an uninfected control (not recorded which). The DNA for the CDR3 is TGCGCCAGCAGCTTATCACCCGAATCTTATGGCTACACCTTC. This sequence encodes CASSLSPESYGYTF.